This TCR beta chain derives from a study of immune cell composition in non-small cell lung cancer. Looking at the study overall: Histologic subtype was mainly adenocarcinoma or squamous cell carcinoma.

Only in-frame clones appear in the TCRdb table, and some are missing; sequencing was by immunoSEQ multiplex PCR. The repertoire holds about 9,600 clones, with 76% as singletons. The CDR3 spans 12 residues. Germline V gene sequence: CDR1 MNHEY, CDR2 SVGAGI. Trimming took 6 bases from V and 0 from J, leaving 5 bases between them. General study results and limits: Overall clonality, unlike maximal tumour-associated clone frequency, did not predict TIL reactivity. Top 10 clone scores and clonality were higher in squamous than adenocarcinoma.

A note on this clone: The antigen remains undetermined.

Sequencing was carried out using lung tumor tissue. This TCR came from a human donor with non-small cell lung cancer. This chain connects TRBV6-5 to TRBJ1-1; the D is unclear. CDR3 sequence (DNA): TGTGCCAGCAGCCGGATGAACACTGAAGCTTTCTTT. It is translated as CASSRMNTEAFF.